This T cell receptor (beta chain) was sequenced during a study of post-analysis software for immune sequencing data. TCR beta cDNA libraries included unique molecular identifiers. One entry per CDR3 protein results from TCRdb running MiXCR on the PCR reads. The data hold a few hundred thousand distinct CDR3 sequences, with approximately 33% observed a single time. Sequencing was performed on blood. This clonotype was sampled from a girl aged 10 to 17 with multiple sclerosis.

The CDR3 loop reads CASSSQPLYEQYF. Written as DNA, the CDR3 is TGTGCCAGCAGCAGCCAGCCTCTTTACGAGCAGTACTTC. The rearrangement joins TRBV28 to TRBJ2-7; D unclear. V lost 6 bases and J lost 4, with 13 bases in between. The CDR3 sequence is 13 residues long. CDR1 and CDR2 (germline): MDHEN, SYDVKM.